Described below is a single T cell receptor (beta chain) sequence and its context. The data were obtained in a study of early T cells in non-severe SARS-CoV-2 infection. The wider study: Sequencing was performed on bulk RNA from unsorted whole blood, leaving chains unpaired.

From germline, CDR1 is DFQATT and CDR2 SNEGSKA (reference sequence). Trimming left V 5 bases short and J 2 bases short, with 10 bases between. CDR3 size: 12 residues. Individual cDNA molecules each received unique molecular identifiers attached to them. From the 5' RACE reads, TCRdb called clonotypes with MiXCR, one entry per CDR3 protein. The data show 30,000 to 45,000 distinct CDR3 sequences, approximately 9.1% seen once. The chain is built from TRBV20-1 and TRBJ2-7, with D perhaps matching TRBD1 (5 bases). This TCR was sampled from an adult who was a healthcare worker with PCR-confirmed SARS-CoV-2 infection or an uninfected control (not recorded which). The sequenced sample was whole blood. The CDR3 DNA reads as TGCAGTGCTGTAGGACACCCCTACGAGCAGTACTTC. Its translation is CSAVGHPYEQYF.